Sequencing of this T cell receptor beta chain was carried out in a study of blood T cells in healthy people across ages. The second PCR ran roughly 6 to 11 cycles with a sample-barcoded 5' primer and J-beta primers. Each CDR3 protein gets one entry after TCRdb re-called the 5' RACE reads with MiXCR. The sample includes about 1.6 million distinct CDR3 sequences, about 35% seen only once; the top ten take roughly 10%. CDR3 size: 16 residues. Deletions cut 0 bases from V and 4 bases from J, with 13 bases between. Germline CDR1 is MDHEN and CDR2 is SYDVKM. The TCR originated in a woman in her 30s in good health. The sequencing sample was made of blood. The rearrangement uses TRBV28 and TRBJ2-1; D possibly corresponds to TRBD2 (5 bases). The CDR3 DNA follows: TGTGCCAGCAGTTTATGGACTAACCTACGGTACAATGAGCAGTTCTTC. Translation gives CASSLWTNLRYNEQFF.